Listed below are T cell receptor beta chains from one sample, sequenced in a study of cytomegalovirus exposure and HLA in healthy donors. TCRdb's copy holds only in-frame clones and misses some; the assay was immunoSEQ multiplex PCR. Found here are 250,000 to 350,000 clones, around 86% of them singletons; the top ten hold 3.5% to 4%. The sample comprised PBMCs. Receptors originate from a man in his forties in good health and CMV-seropositive. Both conserved end residues are part of each CDR3. The D gene is left open where the match is weak. Clone size is given for some rows only: seen once, a few or many times, or a class if the clone is expanded.

TRBJ1-2,-,TRBV28,TRBD1,TGTGCCAGCAGTTTGGATGCAGGGGGCTCGCCTAACTATGGCTACACCTTC,CASSLDAGGSPNYGYTF
TRBJ1-2,-,TRBV10-2,-,TGCGCCAGCAGTGAGTCTGGCGGGGGCTATGGCTACACCTTC,CASSESGGGYGYTF
TRBJ2-3,-,TRBV7-9,TRBD2,TGTGCCAGCAGCTCCCTGACTAGCGGGAGGGTAGATACGCAGTATTTT,CASSSLTSGRVDTQYF
TRBJ1-2,-,TRBV4-1,TRBD1,TGCGCCAGCAGCCAGCTTGGGACAGGGGATAACTATGGCTACACCTTC,CASSQLGTGDNYGYTF
TRBJ2-1,once,TRBV5-6,TRBD1,TGTGCCAGCAGCTTGGGCAACAGGGGGCGGGATGAGCAGTTCTTC,CASSLGNRGRDEQFF
TRBJ1-1,-,TRBV7-6,TRBD1,TGTGCCAGCAGCAGCCGACAGGGGAGGAACACTGAAGCTTTCTTT,CASSSRQGRNTEAFF
TRBJ1-1,-,TRBV10-2,TRBD1,TGCGCCAGCAGCACTACAGGGGGGTCTGAAGCTTTCTTT,CASSTTGGSEAFF
TRBJ2-5,-,TRBV2,TRBD2,TGTGCCAGCAAGATGGGAGGGCTACGAGAGACCCAGTACTTC,CASKMGGLRETQYF
TRBJ2-7,-,TRBV19,TRBD2,TGTGCCAGTAGTGCGGGGACTAGCGGGTGGTACGAGCAGTACTTC,CASSAGTSGWYEQYF
TRBJ2-3,-,TRBV11-2,TRBD2,TGTGCCAGCACCCAGACTAGCGGGAGTCGGACAGATACGCAGTATTTT,CASTQTSGSRTDTQYF
TRBJ2-2,-,TRBV28,-,TGTGCCAGCAGACTTAGGACACCGAACACCGGGGAGCTGTTTTTT,CASRLRTPNTGELFF
TRBJ1-1,-,TRBV5-8,-,TGTGCCAGCAGCTCGGGGGTCGGAATGAACACTGAAGCTTTCTTT,CASSSGVGMNTEAFF
TRBJ2-1,-,TRBV9,TRBD1,TGTGCCAGCAGCGTAGGGGACAGGGAAGGCTATGAGCAGTTCTTC,CASSVGDREGYEQFF
TRBJ1-5,-,TRBV7-8,-,TGTGCCAGCAGCCCGGACAGTGGAGCTAATCAGCCCCAGCATTTT,CASSPDSGANQPQHF
TRBJ2-7,-,TRBV29-1,-,TGCAGCGGGGGAGGGGGGAACGAGCAGTACTTC,CSGGGGNEQYF
TRBJ2-7,-,TRBV27,TRBD2,TGTGCCAGCCTCGGGAGCGGGAGCTACGAGCAGTACTTC,CASLGSGSYEQYF
TRBJ2-1,-,TRBV20-1,-,TGCAGTGCCAGACTAGGTAATGAGCAGTTCTTC,CSARLGNEQFF
TRBJ2-7,-,TRBV29-1,-,TGCAGCGCACAGGGAAACTCCTACGAGCAGTACTTC,CSAQGNSYEQYF
TRBJ2-2,-,TRBV28,-,TGTGCCAGCACCAGGTTGCAAGTCACCGGGGAGCTGTTTTTT,CASTRLQVTGELFF
TRBJ2-7,-,TRBV5-4,-,TGTGCCAGCAGCCTGTGGACCCGAGGGGGCGAGCAGTACTTC,CASSLWTRGGEQYF
TRBJ1-2,-,TRBV19,-,TGTGCCAGTAGTATAGGGGCCGGCCTCTCCGACTATGGCTACACCTTC,CASSIGAGLSDYGYTF
TRBJ2-5,-,TRBV6-1,-,TGTGCCAGCAGTCCGGAGCGAAGAGAGACCCAGTACTTC,CASSPERRETQYF
TRBJ1-1,-,TRBV6-1,-,TGTGCCAGCAGTGAATACGCTAAAATGAACACTGAAGCTTTCTTT,CASSEYAKMNTEAFF
TRBJ1-2,-,TRBV7-8,TRBD1,TGTGCCAGCAGCCAGGACAGGGGGTATGGCTACACCTTC,CASSQDRGYGYTF
TRBJ1-1,-,TRBV14,TRBD1,TGTGCCAGCAGACGTATCACAGGGGGCACTGAAGCTTTCTTT,CASRRITGGTEAFF
TRBJ2-3,-,TRBV5-1,TRBD2,TGCGCCAGCAGCCTTAGGGATCTCGGACTAGCGAAAAGCACAGATACGCAGTATTTT,CASSLRDLGLAKSTDTQYF
TRBJ2-1,-,TRBV6-4,-,TGTGCCAGCAGTGATGAGGCGGAGGGTGAGCAGTTCTTC,CASSDEAEGEQFF
TRBJ2-1,-,TRBV5-1,-,TGCGCCAGCAGCTTGGGACAGGTCACTCGGGCTGAGCAGTTCTTC,CASSLGQVTRAEQFF
TRBJ2-7,-,TRBV19,TRBD1,TGTGCCAGTAGTATCTGGCAGGGGGTTACCGAGCAGTACTTC,CASSIWQGVTEQYF
TRBJ2-3,-,TRBV12-5,-,TGTGCTAGTGGTTTGTCAGGGGGGTTCGCAGATACGCAGTATTTT,CASGLSGGFADTQYF
TRBJ1-5,-,TRBV15,-,TGTGCCACCAGCAGAGATCGGGGTAGCAATCAGCCCCAGCATTTT,CATSRDRGSNQPQHF